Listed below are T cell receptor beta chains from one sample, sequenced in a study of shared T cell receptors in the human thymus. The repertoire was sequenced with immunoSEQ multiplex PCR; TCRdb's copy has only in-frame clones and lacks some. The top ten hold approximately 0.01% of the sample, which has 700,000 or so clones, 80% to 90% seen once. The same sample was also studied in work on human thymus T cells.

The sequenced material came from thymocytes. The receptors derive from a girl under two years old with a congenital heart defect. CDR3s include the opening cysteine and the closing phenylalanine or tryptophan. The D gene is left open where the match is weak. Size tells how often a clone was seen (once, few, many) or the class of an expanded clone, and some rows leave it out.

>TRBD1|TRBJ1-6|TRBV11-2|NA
CASSSFYQGASYNSPLHF
TGTGCCAGCAGCTCCTTTTACCAGGGGGCGAGCTATAATTCACCCCTCCACTTT
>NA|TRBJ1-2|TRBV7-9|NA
CASSCTWTLSGYTF
TGTGCCAGCAGCTGTACATGGACATTGAGTGGCTACACCTTC
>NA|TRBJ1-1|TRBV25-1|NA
CASSELQGDTEAFF
TGTGCCAGCAGTGAACTACAGGGAGACACTGAAGCTTTCTTT
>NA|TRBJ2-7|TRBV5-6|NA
CASSLGSGHGSYEQYF
TGTGCCAGCAGCTTGGGGTCGGGACATGGCTCCTACGAGCAGTACTTC
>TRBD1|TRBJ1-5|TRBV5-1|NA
CASSLTGGEEPQHF
TGCGCCAGCAGCCTTACAGGGGGTGAAGAGCCCCAGCATTTT
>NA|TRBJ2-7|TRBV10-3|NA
CAISDTYEQYF
TGTGCCATCAGCGACACTTACGAGCAGTACTTC
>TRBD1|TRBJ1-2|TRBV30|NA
CACIPGQDVWNYGYTF
TGTGCCTGTATCCCGGGACAGGACGTTTGGAACTATGGCTACACCTTC
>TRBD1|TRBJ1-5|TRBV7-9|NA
CASSLVGQGRSNQPQHF
TGTGCCAGCAGCTTAGTGGGACAGGGGAGGAGCAATCAGCCCCAGCATTTT
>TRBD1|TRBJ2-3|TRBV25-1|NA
CASRGGTGVPDTQYF
TGTGCCAGCAGGGGCGGGACAGGGGTGCCAGATACGCAGTATTTT
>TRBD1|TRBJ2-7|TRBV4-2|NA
CASSPDVMMGTGVSYEQYF
TGTGCCAGCAGCCCGGACGTAATGATGGGGACAGGGGTTTCCTACGAGCAGTACTTC
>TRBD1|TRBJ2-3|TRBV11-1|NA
CASSFRGDRPTDTQYF
TGTGCCAGCAGCTTTAGGGGGGACAGGCCCACAGATACGCAGTATTTT
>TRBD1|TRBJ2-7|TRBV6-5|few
CASSYEGAGYEQYF
TGTGCCAGCAGTTACGAGGGGGCTGGGTACGAGCAGTACTTC
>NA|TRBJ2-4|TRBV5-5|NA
CASSLVTSRGAFQYF
TGTGCCAGCAGCTTGGTAACTAGCAGGGGGGCCTTTCAGTACTTC
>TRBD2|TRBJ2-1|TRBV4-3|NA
CASSQGAGGRSYNEQFF
TGCGCCAGCAGCCAGGGGGCGGGGGGGCGCAGCTACAATGAGCAGTTCTTC
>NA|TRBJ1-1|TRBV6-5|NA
CASSYSAGSNTEAFF
TGTGCCAGCAGTTACTCCGCAGGGTCGAACACTGAAGCTTTCTTT
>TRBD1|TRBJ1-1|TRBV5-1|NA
CASSPMPGQGEAFF
TGCGCCAGCAGCCCTATGCCGGGACAGGGTGAAGCTTTCTTT
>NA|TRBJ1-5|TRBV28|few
CASSKSPATGVVNQPQHF
TGTGCCAGCAGTAAATCACCGGCCACCGGGGTGGTTAATCAGCCCCAGCATTTT
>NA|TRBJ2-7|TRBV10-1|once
CASRQLWRFYEQYF
TGCGCCAGCCGACAGCTCTGGCGGTTCTACGAGCAGTACTTC
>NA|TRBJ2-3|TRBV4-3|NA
CASSQEGRLGDMQYF
TGCGCCAGCAGCCAAGAGGGGAGGCTGGGAGATATGCAGTATTTT
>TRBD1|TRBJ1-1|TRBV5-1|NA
CASSHQAGGYTEAFF
TGCGCCAGCAGCCATCAGGCAGGGGGCTATACTGAAGCTTTCTTT
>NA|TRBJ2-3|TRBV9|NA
CASSPERGRGDPVGTQYF
TGTGCCAGCAGCCCAGAGAGGGGGCGGGGGGACCCGGTAGGAACGCAGTATTTT
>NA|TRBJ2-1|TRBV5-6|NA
CASSLGGLLSPSLYNEQFF
TGTGCCAGCAGCTTGGGGGGACTTCTTTCCCCCTCCCTCTACAATGAGCAGTTCTTC
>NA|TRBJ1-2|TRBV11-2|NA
CASSFSPSNLPPLYGYTF
TGTGCCAGCAGCTTTAGTCCGTCCAACCTACCCCCTCTCTATGGCTACACCTTC
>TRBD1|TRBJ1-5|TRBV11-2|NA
CASSFTGDNQPQHF
TGTGCCAGCAGCTTCACAGGGGACAATCAGCCCCAGCATTTT
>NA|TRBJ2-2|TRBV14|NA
CASSQEKKLRGTGELFF
TGTGCCAGCAGCCAAGAGAAAAAACTGCGGGGCACCGGGGAGCTGTTTTTT
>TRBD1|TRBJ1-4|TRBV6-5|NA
CASSYRKGGKGEKLFF
TGTGCCAGCAGTTACAGAAAAGGGGGCAAAGGTGAAAAACTGTTTTTT
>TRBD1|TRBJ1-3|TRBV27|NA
CASSSSTGGNTIYF
TGTGCCAGCAGTTCGTCGACAGGGGGAAACACCATATATTTT
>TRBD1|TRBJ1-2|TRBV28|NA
CASSHGLTETGSYGYTF
TGTGCCAGCAGCCACGGTCTAACAGAGACAGGGAGTTATGGCTACACCTTC